This TCR beta chain was captured by sequencing in a study of blood T cell repertoires in COVID-19 (dated by TCRdb to about 2020). Describing the broader study: Collaborator samples came from the United States, Italy and Spain and covered acute and convalescent phases of COVID-19. The material from the prospective study consisted of cDNA or gDNA derived from T cells, B-cell-depleted T cells, or PBMCs. Where HLA class I and class II types were available, the types were taken from metadata supplied by the sample provider, not from assay-based typing. Samples were obtained from the ongoing ImmuneRACE study (first 160 participants) and from roughly 1,300 subjects provided by 6 global collaborators. The sample metadata nearly always contained a de-identified subject ID, COVID-19 status, age in years and sex. The dataset comprised deeply sampled blood TCRbeta repertoires from subjects exposed to, actively infected with, or recovered from COVID-19. The repertoires were released in a freely available public database meant as a resource for research on the immune response to SARS-CoV-2.

The collaborating institutions used their own protocols to collect whole blood in K2EDTA tubes. For TCRbeta analysis, collaborators shipped samples as frozen whole blood, isolated PBMCs, or DNA extracted from either of those sample types. V is clipped by 11 bases and J by 2 bases, and the sequence between their germline boundaries is 15 bases long. CDR3 length: 13 amino acids, cysteine to phenylalanine. Here the CDR3 DNA is all that survives: 39 bases in frame from base 1. The germline V gene specifies SNHLY as CDR1 and FYNNEI as CDR2. Broad study findings and their caveats: Clinical and demographic metadata were provided uncurated, with the amount varying by source and participant.

In the case of this clone: It has no known antigen specificity. No much larger clonotype is one base removed from it; base qualities were not supplied.

TCRbeta CDR3 regions were amplified from genomic DNA by means of the immunoSEQ Assay, a bias-controlled multiplex PCR. From the authors' description of their analysis: The number of nucleated cells in each sample was estimated from the amplification of reference gene primers within the assay. To quantify the absolute abundance of each unique TCRbeta CDR3 rearrangement, sequence reads were collapsed and filtered. Productive Simpson clonality was computed per sample as the square root of Simpson's diversity index over productive rearrangements. The clones in this table, taken by TCRdb from immuneACCESS, are in-frame only. Not every clone is retained; where verified, under half of the shortfall comes from an unresolved V gene, and the cause of the rest is unknown. V, J and clone size reflect that table, while D and trimming were determined from the DNA. The sample contains 55,000 to 75,000 clones, 60% to 80% of them found a single time. The ten largest clones represent 20% to 25% of the sample.

This TCR was recovered from a man older than 75 with active or convalescent COVID-19. The chain couples TRBV2 to TRBJ1-1, with no reliable assignment of the D segment. Source material: peripheral blood. The CDR3 here reads CAGRLGRNTEAFF. The nucleotide sequence is given as TGTGCCGGGCGCCTGGGTAGAAACACTGAAGCTTTCTTT.